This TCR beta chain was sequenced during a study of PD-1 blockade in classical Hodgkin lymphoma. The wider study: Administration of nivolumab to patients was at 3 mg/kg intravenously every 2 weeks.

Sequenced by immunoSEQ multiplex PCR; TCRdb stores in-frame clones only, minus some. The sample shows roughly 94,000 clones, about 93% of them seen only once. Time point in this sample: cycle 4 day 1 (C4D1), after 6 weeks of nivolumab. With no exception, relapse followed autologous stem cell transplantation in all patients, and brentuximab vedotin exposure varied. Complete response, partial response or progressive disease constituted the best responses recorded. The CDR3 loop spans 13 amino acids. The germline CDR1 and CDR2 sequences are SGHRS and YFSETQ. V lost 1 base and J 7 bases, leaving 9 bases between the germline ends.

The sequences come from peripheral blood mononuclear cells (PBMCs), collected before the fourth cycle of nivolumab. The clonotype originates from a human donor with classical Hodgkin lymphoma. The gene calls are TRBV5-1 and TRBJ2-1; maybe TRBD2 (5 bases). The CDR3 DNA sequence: TGCGCCAGCAGCTTGATGAGGGAAAATGAGCAGTTCTTC. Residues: CASSLMRENEQFF.